This TCR beta chain was profiled in a study of blood T cell repertoires in COVID-19. Across the study: COVID-19 samples from acute and convalescent phases originated in the United States, Italy and Spain.

TCRdb keeps only in-frame clones here, not all; method: immunoSEQ multiplex PCR. Counted here are approximately 350,000 clones, 90% to 95% occurring once; the ten biggest clones make up roughly 3.5%. Germline trimming cut 0 bases from V and 0 bases from J; bases unmatched to any gene: 1. CDR1 SGHNT and CDR2 YYREEE come from the germline V gene (reference sequence). The CDR3 is 15 residues long. Comments on this clone: Within the sample, other DNA sequences also encode this same CDR3.

The clonotype originates from a young woman who had recovered from COVID-19. Sequences were obtained from peripheral blood. The chain recombines TRBV5-4 with TRBJ2-3; 7 nucleotides match TRBD2. The CDR3, as DNA: TGTGCCAGCAGCTTGGTGGGGGGGAGCACAGATACGCAGTATTTT. Its protein product is CASSLVGGSTDTQYF.